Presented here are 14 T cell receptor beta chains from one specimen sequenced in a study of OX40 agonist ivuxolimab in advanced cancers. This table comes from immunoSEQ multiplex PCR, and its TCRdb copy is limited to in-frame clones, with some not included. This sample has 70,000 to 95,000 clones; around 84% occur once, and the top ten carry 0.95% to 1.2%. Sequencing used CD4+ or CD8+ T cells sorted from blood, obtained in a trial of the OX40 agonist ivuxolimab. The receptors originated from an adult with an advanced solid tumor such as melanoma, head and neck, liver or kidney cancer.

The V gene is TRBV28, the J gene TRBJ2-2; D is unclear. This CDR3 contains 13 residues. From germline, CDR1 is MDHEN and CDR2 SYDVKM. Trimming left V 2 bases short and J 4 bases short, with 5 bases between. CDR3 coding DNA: TGTGCCAGCAGTTTAGGGGTCACCGGGGAGCTGTTTTTT. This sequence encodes CASSLGVTGELFF.

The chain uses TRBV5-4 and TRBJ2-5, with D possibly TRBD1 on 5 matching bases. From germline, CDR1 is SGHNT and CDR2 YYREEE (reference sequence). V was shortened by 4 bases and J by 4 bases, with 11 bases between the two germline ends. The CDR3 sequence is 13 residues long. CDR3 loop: CASSIDSLETQYF. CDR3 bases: TGTGCCAGCAGCATCGACAGTCTAGAGACCCAGTACTTC. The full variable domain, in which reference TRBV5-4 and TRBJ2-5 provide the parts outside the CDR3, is ETGVTQSPTHLIKTRGQQVTLRCSSQSGHNTVSWYQQALGQGPQFIFQYYREEENGRGNFPPRFSGLQFPNYSSELNVNALELDDSALYLCASSIDSLETQYFGPGTRLLVL.

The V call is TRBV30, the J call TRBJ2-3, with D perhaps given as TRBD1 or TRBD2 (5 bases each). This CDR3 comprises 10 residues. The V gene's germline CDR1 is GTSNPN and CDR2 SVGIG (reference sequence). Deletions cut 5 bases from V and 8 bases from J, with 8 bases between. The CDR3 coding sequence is TGTGCCTGGTCCGGGACTACGCAGTATTTT. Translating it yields CAWSGTTQYF.

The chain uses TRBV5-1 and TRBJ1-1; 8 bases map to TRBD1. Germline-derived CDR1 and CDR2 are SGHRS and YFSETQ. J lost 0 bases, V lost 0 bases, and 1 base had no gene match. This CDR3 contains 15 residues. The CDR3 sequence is CASSLAGGLNTEAFF. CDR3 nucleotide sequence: TGCGCCAGCAGCTTGGCAGGGGGCCTGAACACTGAAGCTTTCTTT.

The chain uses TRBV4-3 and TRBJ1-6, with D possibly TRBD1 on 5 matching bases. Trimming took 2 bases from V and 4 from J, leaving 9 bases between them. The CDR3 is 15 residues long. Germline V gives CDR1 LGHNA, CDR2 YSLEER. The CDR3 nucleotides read TGCGCCAGCAGCCAACGGGACTTGTATAATTCACCCCTCCACTTT. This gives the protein CASSQRDLYNSPLHF.

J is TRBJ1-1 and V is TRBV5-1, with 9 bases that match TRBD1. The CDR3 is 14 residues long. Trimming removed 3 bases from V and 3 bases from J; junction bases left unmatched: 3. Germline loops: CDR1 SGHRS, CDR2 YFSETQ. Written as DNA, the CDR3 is TGCGCCAGCAGCTCACAGGGGGCAGACACTGAAGCTTTCTTT. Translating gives CASSSQGADTEAFF.

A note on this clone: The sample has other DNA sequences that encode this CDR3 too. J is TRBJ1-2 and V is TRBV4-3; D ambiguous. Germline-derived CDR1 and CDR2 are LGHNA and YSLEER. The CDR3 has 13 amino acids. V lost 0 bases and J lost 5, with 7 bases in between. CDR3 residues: CASSQEGSYGYTF. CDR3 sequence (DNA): TGCGCCAGCAGCCAAGAGGGATCTTATGGCTACACCTTC.

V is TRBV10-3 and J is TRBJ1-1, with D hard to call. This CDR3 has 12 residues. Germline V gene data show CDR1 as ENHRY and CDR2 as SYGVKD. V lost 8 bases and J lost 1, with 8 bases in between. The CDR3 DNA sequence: TGTGCCATCGGTAGGGAGAACACTGAAGCTTTCTTT. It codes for CAIGRENTEAFF.

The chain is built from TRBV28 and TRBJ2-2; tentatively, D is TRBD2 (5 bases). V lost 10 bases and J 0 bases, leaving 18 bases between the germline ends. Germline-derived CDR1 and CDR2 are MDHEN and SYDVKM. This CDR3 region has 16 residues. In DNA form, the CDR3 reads TGTGCCAAAGCGGTCGTCCTATCTTCGAACACCGGGGAGCTGTTTTTT. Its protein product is CAKAVVLSSNTGELFF.

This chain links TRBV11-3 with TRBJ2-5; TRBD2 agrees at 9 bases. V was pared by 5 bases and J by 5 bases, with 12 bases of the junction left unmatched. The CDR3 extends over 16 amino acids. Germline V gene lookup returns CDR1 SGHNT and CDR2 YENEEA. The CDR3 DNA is TGTGCCAGCAGCCCCTCCGGGCGGGGGGGCCGGGAGACCCAGTACTTC. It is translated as CASSPSGRGGRETQYF.

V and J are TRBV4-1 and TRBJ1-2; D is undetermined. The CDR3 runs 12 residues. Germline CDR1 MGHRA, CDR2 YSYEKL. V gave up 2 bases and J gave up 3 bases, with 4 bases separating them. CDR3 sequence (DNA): TGCGCCAGCAGCCAACTAGACTATGGCTACACCTTC. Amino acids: CASSQLDYGYTF.

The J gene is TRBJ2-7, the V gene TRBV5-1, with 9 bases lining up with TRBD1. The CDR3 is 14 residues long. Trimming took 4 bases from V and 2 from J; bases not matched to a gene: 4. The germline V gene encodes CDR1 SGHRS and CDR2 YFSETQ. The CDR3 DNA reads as TGCGCCAGCAGCACCGGACAGGGGACCTACGAGCAGTACTTC. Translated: CASSTGQGTYEQYF.

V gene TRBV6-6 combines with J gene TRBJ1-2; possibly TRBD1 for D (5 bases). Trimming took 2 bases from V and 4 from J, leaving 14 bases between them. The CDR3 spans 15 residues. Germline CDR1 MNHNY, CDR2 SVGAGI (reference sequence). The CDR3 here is CASSYTTQGSYGYTF. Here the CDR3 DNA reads TGTGCCAGCAGTTACACAACTCAGGGTAGCTATGGCTACACCTTC.

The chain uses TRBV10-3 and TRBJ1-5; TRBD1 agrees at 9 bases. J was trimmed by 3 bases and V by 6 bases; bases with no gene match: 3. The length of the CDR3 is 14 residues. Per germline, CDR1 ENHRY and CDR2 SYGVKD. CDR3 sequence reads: CAIRGTGNNQPQHF. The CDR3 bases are TGTGCCATCAGGGGGACAGGGAACAATCAGCCCCAGCATTTT.